This T cell receptor beta chain was documented in a study of T cell responses to AZD1222 COVID-19 vaccine. Here immunoSEQ multiplex PCR was the method, and the copy in TCRdb shows in-frame clones only, minus some. The sample records around 140,000 clones, approximately 89% being singletons. This clone was seen a single time. The germline CDR1 and CDR2 sequences are SEHNR and FQNEAQ (reference sequence). CDR3 length: 13 amino acids. After removal of 5 bases from V and 8 bases from J, the junction contained 3 bases not matched to a gene. The chain uses TRBV7-9 and TRBJ2-1; 10 bases match TRBD1. This clonotype was obtained from an adult who received the AZD1222 COVID-19 vaccine. This specimen consisted of peripheral blood, obtained 28 days after the second AZD1222 dose. The CDR3 DNA reads as TGTGCCAGCAGCCGACAGGGGGCCGATGAGCAGTTCTTC. This sequence encodes CASSRQGADEQFF.